A selection of T cell receptor beta chains follows, all from one sample in a study of metastatic and nonmetastatic thyroid tumors. With MiXCR, TCRdb called clones anew from the PCR reads. This table has 13,000 or so clones, under 30% appearing once. Sequencing was carried out using tumor tissue. All receptors come from a female donor with papillary thyroid cancer or a benign thyroid nodule (not recorded which). Some clones in this sample may be carry-over from other donors' samples. Each CDR3 is given with its conserved first and last residue. D genes are given only for firm matches. Size is omitted from some rows. Given values are once, few, many or a class for expanded clones.

D,size,J,V,CDR3,DNA
TRBD1,-,TRBJ2-3,TRBV20-1,CSAARDRGDLDTQYF,TGCAGTGCTGCCCGGGACAGGGGTGATCTGGATACGCAGTATTTT
TRBD2,-,TRBJ2-2,TRBV27,CASSLWTSGRPPCELFF,TGTGCCAGCAGTTTATGGACTAGCGGGAGGCCCCCCTGTGAGCTGTTTTTT
-,-,TRBJ1-1,TRBV7-9,CASSGGGGNTEAFF,TGTGCCAGCAGCGGCGGTGGGGGGAACACTGAAGCTTTCTTT
TRBD2,many,TRBJ2-3,TRBV11-3,CASSPGTSGRTDTQYF,TGTGCCAGCAGCCCGGGGACTAGCGGGAGAACAGATACGCAGTATTTT
TRBD1,few,TRBJ1-2,TRBV27,CASSRTGGIYGYTF,TGTGCCAGCTCTCGGACAGGGGGCATCTATGGCTACACCTTC
-,medium-sized,TRBJ1-1,TRBV28,CASLRGNTEAFF,TGTGCCAGCCTCCGCGGGAACACTGAAGCTTTCTTT
TRBD1,large,TRBJ2-7,TRBV19,CASSIGQGVTYEQYF,TGTGCCAGTAGTATAGGACAGGGTGTTACCTACGAGCAGTACTTC
-,-,TRBJ2-7,TRBV2,CASSRGGAYEQYF,TGTGCCAGCAGCAGGGGTGGGGCCTACGAGCAGTACTTC
-,medium-sized,TRBJ2-7,TRBV2,CASSEGRPGGEQYF,TGTGCCAGCAGTGAGGGCCGCCCCGGGGGCGAGCAGTACTTC
-,-,TRBJ2-1,TRBV6-1,CANSRDTYNEQFF,TGTGCCAATTCCCGGGACACCTACAATGAGCAGTTCTTC
-,medium-sized,TRBJ2-7,TRBV7-9,CASSLSYYEQYF,TGTGCCAGCAGCTTAAGCTACTACGAGCAGTACTTC
-,-,TRBJ2-7,TRBV27,CASSRDLPSASSYEQYF,TGTGCCAGCAGTCGCGACCTCCCCTCGGCAAGCTCCTACGAGCAGTACTTC
-,medium-sized,TRBJ2-7,TRBV2,CAASRGDGSYEQYF,TGTGCCGCCTCCCGCGGGGACGGCTCCTACGAGCAGTACTTC
-,-,TRBJ2-7,TRBV30,CAWAGETRGSYF,TGTGCCTGGGCGGGTGAGACTAGAGGGAGTTACTTC
-,-,TRBJ2-1,TRBV2,CASRAPVNSGNNEQFF,TGTGCCAGCAGAGCACCAGTAAACTCCGGGAACAATGAGCAGTTCTTC
-,-,TRBJ2-1,TRBV6-2/TRBV6-3,CASSAGQHNEQFF,TGTGCCAGCAGCGCGGGACAGCACAATGAGCAGTTCTTC